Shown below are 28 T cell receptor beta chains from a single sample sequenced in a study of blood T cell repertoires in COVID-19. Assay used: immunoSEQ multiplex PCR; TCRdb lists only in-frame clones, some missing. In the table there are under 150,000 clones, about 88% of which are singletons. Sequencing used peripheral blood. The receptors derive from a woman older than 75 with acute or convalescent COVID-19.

Here the CDR3 reads CASSTGPSGGEEQFF. DNA of the CDR3: TGCGCCAGCAGCACAGGGCCTAGCGGGGGGGAGGAGCAGTTCTTC. This chain joins TRBV5-1 and TRBJ2-1; TRBD2 aligns across 12 bases. Germline V gene data show CDR1 as SGHRS and CDR2 as YFSETQ. This CDR3 region has 15 residues. After removal of 4 bases from V and 10 bases from J, the junction contained 9 bases not matched to a gene.

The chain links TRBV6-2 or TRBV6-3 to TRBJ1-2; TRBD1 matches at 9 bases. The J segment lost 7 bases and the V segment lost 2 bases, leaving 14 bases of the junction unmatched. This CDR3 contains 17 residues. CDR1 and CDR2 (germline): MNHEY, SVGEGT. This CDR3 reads CASSYRDVIGQGIGYTF. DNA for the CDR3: TGTGCCAGCAGTTACCGGGATGTCATTGGACAGGGGATTGGCTACACCTTC.

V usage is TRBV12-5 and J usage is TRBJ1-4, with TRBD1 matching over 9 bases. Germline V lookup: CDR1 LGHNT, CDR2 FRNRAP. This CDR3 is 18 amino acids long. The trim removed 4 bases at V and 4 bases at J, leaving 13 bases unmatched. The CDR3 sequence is CASGSAWDREGRNEKLFF. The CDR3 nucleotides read TGTGCTAGTGGTTCAGCCTGGGACAGGGAGGGTCGTAATGAAAAACTGTTTTTT.

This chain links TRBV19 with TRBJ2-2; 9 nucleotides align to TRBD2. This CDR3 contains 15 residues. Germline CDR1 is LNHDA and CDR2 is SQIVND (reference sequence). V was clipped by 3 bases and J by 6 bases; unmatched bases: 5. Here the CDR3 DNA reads TGTGCCAGTAGTATTTGGCGGGAGGGCTCCGGGGAGCTGTTTTTT. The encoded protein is CASSIWREGSGELFF.

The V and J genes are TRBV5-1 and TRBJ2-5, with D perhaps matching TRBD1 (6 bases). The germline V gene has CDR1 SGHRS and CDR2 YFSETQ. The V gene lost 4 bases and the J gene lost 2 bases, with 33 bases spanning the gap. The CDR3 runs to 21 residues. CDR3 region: CASSPRSGRGGGTGRQETQYF. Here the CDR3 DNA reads TGCGCCAGCAGCCCCAGGAGTGGAAGAGGCGGCGGCACAGGGCGGCAAGAGACCCAGTACTTC.

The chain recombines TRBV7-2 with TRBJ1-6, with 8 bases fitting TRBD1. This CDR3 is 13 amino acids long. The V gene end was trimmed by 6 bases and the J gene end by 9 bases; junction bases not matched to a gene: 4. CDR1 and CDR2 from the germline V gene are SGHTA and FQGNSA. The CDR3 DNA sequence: TGTGCCAGCAGACTCCAGGGGGCTTCACCCCTCCACTTT. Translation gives CASRLQGASPLHF. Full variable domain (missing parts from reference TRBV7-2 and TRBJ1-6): GAGVSQSPSNKVTEKGKDVELRCDPISGHTALYWYRQSLGQGLEFLIYFQGNSAPDKSGLPSDRFSAERTGGSVSTLTIQRTQQEDSAVYLCASRLQGASPLHFGNGTRLTVT.

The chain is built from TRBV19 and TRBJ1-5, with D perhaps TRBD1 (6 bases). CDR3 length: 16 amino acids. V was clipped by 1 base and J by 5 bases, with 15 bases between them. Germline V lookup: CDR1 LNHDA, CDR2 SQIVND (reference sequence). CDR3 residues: CASSIGRGGRDQPQHF. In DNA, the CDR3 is TGTGCCAGTAGTATAGGACGGGGGGGCAGGGATCAGCCCCAGCATTTT. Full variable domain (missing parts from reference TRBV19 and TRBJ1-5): DGGITQSPKYLFRKEGQNVTLSCEQNLNHDAMYWYRQDPGQGLRLIYYSQIVNDFQKGDIAEGYSVSREKKESFPLTVTSAQKNPTAFYLCASSIGRGGRDQPQHFGDGTRLSIL.

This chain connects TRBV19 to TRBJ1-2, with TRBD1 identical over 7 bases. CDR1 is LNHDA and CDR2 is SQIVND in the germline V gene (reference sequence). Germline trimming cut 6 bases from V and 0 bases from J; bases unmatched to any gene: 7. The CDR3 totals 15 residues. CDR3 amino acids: CASSRQGEANYGYTF. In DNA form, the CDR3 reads TGTGCCAGTAGCCGACAGGGAGAGGCTAACTATGGCTACACCTTC.

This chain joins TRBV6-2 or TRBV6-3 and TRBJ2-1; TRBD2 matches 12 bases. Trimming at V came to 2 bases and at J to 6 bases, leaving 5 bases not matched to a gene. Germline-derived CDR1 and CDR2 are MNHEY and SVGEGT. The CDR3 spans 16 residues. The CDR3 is CASSYPLAGGTNEQFF. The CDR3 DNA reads TGTGCCAGCAGTTACCCACTAGCGGGGGGCACCAATGAGCAGTTCTTC.

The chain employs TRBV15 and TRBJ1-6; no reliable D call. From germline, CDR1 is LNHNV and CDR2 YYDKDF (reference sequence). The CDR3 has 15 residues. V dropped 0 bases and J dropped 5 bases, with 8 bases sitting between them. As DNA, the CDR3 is TGTGCCACCAGCAGAGATCCCGGGAATAATTCACCCCTCCACTTT. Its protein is CATSRDPGNNSPLHF.

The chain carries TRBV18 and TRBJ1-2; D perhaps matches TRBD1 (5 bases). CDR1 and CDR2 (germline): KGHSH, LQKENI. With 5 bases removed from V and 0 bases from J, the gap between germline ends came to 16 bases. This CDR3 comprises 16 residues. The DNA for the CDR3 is TGTGCCAGCTCATCGGAGGGACGGGAGTCTAACTATGGCTACACCTTC. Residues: CASSSEGRESNYGYTF. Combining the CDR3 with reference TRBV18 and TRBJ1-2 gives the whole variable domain NAGVMQNPRHLVRRRGQEARLRCSPMKGHSHVYWYRQLPEEGLKFMVYLQKENIIDESGMPKERFSAEFPKEGPSILRIQQVVRGDSAAYFCASSSEGRESNYGYTFGSGTRLTVV.

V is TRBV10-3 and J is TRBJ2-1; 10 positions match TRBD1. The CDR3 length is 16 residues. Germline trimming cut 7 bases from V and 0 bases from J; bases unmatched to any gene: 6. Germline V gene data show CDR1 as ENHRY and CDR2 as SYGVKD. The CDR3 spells CAITSDRGDSYNEQFF. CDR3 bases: TGTGCCATCACGTCGGACAGGGGGGACTCCTACAATGAGCAGTTCTTC.

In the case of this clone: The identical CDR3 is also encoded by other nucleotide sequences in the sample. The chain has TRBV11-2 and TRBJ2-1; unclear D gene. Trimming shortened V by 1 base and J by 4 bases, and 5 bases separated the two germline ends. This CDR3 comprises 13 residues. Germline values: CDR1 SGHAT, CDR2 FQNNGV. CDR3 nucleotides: TGTGCCAGCAGCTTAGCGGGTTACAATGAGCAGTTCTTC. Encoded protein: CASSLAGYNEQFF.

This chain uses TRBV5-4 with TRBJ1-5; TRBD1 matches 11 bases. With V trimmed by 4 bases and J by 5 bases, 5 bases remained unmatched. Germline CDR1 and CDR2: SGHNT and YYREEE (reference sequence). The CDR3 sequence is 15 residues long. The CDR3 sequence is CASSPGQGADQPQHF. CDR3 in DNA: TGTGCCAGCAGCCCAGGACAGGGGGCAGATCAGCCCCAGCATTTT. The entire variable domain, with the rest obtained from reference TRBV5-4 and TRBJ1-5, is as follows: ETGVTQSPTHLIKTRGQQVTLRCSSQSGHNTVSWYQQALGQGPQFIFQYYREEENGRGNFPPRFSGLQFPNYSSELNVNALELDDSALYLCASSPGQGADQPQHFGDGTRLSIL.

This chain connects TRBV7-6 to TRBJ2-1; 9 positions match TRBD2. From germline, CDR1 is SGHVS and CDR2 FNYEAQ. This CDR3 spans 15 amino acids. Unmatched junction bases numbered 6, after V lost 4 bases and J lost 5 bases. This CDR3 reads CASSSSSGANNEQFF. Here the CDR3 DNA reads TGTGCCAGCAGCTCTTCTAGCGGGGCTAACAATGAGCAGTTCTTC.

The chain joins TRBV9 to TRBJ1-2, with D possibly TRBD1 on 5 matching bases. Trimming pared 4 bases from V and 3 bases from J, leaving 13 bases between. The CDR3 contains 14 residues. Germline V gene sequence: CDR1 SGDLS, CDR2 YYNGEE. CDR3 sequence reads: CASSPRGGDYGYTF. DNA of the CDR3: TGTGCCAGCAGCCCGAGGGGAGGTGACTATGGCTACACCTTC.

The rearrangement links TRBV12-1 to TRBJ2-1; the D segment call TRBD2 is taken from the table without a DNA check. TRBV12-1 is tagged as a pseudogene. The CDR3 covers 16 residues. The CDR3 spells CASSLWTSGRYNEQFF. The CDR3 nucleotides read TGTGCCAGCAGCTTGTGGACTAGCGGGAGATACAATGAGCAGTTCTTC.

CDR3 nucleotide sequence: TGTGCCACCAGCAGAGATCGCCGACAGGGGGCTAATGAAAAACTGTTTTTT. Residues: CATSRDRRQGANEKLFF. The V and J genes are TRBV15 and TRBJ1-4; 9 bases agree with TRBD1. V lost 0 bases and J lost 3; bases outside the gene matches: 5. Germline loops: CDR1 LNHNV, CDR2 YYDKDF (reference sequence). The CDR3 extends over 17 amino acids.

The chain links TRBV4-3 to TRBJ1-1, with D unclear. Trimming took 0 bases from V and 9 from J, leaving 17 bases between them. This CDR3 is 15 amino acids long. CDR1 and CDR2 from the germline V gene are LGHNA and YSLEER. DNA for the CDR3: TGCGCCAGCAGCCAAGAATATCCCGGGATTTGGCAAGCTTTCTTT. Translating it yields CASSQEYPGIWQAFF.

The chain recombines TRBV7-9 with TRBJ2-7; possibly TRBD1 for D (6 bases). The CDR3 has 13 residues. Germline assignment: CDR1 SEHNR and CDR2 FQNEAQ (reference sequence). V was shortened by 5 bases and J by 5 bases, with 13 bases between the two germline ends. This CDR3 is CASSPTGFHEQYF. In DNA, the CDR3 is TGTGCCAGCAGCCCGACAGGATTCCACGAGCAGTACTTC. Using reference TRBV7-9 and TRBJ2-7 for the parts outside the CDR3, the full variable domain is DTGVSQNPRHKITKRGQNVTFRCDPISEHNRLYWYRQTLGQGPEFLTYFQNEAQLEKSRLLSDRFSAERPKGSFSTLEIQRTEQGDSAMYLCASSPTGFHEQYFGPGTRLTVT.

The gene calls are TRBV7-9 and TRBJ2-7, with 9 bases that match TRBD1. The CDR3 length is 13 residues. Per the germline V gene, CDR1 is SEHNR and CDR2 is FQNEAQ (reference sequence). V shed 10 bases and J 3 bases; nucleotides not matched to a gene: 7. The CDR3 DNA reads TGTGCCATTTCGGGACAGGGAGGCTACGAGCAGTACTTC. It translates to CAISGQGGYEQYF.

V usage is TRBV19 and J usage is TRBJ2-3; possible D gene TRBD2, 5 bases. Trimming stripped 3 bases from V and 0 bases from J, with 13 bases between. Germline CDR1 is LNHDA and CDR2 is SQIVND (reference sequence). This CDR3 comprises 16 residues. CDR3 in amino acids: CASSISGGYSTDTQYF. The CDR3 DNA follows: TGTGCCAGTAGTATTTCCGGCGGGTACAGCACAGATACGCAGTATTTT. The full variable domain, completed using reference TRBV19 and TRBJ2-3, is DGGITQSPKYLFRKEGQNVTLSCEQNLNHDAMYWYRQDPGQGLRLIYYSQIVNDFQKGDIAEGYSVSREKKESFPLTVTSAQKNPTAFYLCASSISGGYSTDTQYFGPGTRLTVL.

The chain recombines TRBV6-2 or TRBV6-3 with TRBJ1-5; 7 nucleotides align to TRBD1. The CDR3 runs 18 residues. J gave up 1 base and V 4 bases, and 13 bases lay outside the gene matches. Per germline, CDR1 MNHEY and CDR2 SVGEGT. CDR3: CASSFPDRKYYSNQPQHF. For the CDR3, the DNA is TGTGCCAGCAGTTTCCCGGACAGGAAGTATTACAGCAATCAGCCCCAGCATTTT.

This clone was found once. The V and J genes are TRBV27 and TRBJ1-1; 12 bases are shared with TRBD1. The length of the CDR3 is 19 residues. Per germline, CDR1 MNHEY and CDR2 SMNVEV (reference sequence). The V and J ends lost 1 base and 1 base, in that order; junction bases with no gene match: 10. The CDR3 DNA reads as TGTGCCAGCAGTTTATGGGGACAGGGGGCGGTCTCATCGAACACTGAAGCTTTCTTT. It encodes CASSLWGQGAVSSNTEAFF.

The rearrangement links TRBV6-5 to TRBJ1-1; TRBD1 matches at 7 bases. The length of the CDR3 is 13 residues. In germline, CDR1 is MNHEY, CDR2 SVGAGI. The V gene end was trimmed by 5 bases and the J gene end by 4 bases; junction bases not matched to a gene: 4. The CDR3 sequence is CASSRTGGTEAFF. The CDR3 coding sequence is TGTGCCAGCAGTCGGACAGGAGGCACTGAAGCTTTCTTT.

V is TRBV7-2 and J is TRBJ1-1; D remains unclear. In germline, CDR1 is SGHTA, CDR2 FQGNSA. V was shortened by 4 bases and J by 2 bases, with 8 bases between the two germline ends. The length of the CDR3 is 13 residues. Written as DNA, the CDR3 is TGTGCCAGCAGCTCCCACAGAAACACTGAAGCTTTCTTT. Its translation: CASSSHRNTEAFF.

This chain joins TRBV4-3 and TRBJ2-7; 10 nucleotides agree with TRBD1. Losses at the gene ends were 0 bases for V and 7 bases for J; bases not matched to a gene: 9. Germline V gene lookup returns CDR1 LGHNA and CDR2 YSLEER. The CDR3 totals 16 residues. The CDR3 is CASSQDYGQGVDEQYF. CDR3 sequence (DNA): TGCGCCAGCAGCCAAGATTACGGACAGGGGGTAGATGAGCAGTACTTC.

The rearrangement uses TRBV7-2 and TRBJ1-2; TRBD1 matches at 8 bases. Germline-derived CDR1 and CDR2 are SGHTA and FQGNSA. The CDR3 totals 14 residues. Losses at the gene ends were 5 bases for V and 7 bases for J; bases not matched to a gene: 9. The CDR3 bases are TGTGCCAGCAGCCCCCGGACAGGGACTATTGGCTACACCTTC. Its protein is CASSPRTGTIGYTF.